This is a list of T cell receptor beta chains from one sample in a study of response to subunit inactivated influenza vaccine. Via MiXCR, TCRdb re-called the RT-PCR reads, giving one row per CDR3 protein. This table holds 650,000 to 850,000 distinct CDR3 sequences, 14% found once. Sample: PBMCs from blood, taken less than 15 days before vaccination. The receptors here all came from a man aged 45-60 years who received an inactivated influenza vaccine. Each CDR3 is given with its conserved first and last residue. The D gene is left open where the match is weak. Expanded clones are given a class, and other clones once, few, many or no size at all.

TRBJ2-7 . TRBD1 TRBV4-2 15 CASSQWDSSSYEQYF TGTGCCAGCAGCCAATGGGACAGTAGCTCCTACGAGCAGTACTTC
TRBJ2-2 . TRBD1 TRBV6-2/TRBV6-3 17 CASSYRTGGAGTGELFF TGTGCCAGCAGTTACCGGACAGGGGGCGCGGGCACCGGGGAGCTGTTTTTT
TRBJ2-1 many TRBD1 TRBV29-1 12 CSAGQGAGEQFF TGCAGCGCCGGACAGGGGGCTGGTGAGCAGTTCTTC
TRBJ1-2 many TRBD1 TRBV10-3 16 CAISEIGQVLLGGYTF TGTGCCATCAGTGAGATAGGACAGGTCCTTCTGGGAGGCTACACCTTC
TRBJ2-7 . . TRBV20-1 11 CSARLADEQYF TGCAGTGCTAGACTAGCAGACGAGCAGTACTTC
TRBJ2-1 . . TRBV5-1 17 CASSPVRGRLGHNEQFF TGCGCCAGCAGCCCAGTCAGGGGACGGTTGGGGCACAATGAGCAGTTCTTC
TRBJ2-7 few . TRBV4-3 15 CASSPGIYNTHEQYF TGCGCCAGCAGCCCGGGGATATATAACACCCACGAGCAGTACTTC
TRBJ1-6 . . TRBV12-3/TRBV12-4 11 CASSPDSRLHF TGTGCCAGCAGTCCGGACAGTCGCCTCCACTTT
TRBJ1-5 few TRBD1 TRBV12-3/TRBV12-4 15 CASSLEGAINQPQHF TGTGCCAGCAGTTTAGAGGGGGCGATCAATCAGCCCCAGCATTTT
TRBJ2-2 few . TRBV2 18 CALWGGRRIIANTGELFF TGTGCCCTCTGGGGGGGCAGGCGAATAATCGCGAACACCGGGGAGCTGTTTTTT
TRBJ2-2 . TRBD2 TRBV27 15 CASSAGTRNTGELFF TGTGCCAGCAGTGCCGGGACTAGGAACACCGGGGAGCTGTTTTTT
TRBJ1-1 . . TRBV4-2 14 CASSQEVYRSEAFF TGTGCCAGCAGCCAAGAGGTGTATCGGTCTGAAGCTTTCTTT
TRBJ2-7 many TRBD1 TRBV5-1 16 CASSRTGRGLGYEQYF TGCGCCAGCAGCCGGACAGGGAGAGGACTGGGATACGAGCAGTACTTC
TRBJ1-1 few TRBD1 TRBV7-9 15 CASSPGQGDHTEAFF TGTGCCAGCAGCCCGGGACAGGGGGATCACACTGAAGCTTTCTTT